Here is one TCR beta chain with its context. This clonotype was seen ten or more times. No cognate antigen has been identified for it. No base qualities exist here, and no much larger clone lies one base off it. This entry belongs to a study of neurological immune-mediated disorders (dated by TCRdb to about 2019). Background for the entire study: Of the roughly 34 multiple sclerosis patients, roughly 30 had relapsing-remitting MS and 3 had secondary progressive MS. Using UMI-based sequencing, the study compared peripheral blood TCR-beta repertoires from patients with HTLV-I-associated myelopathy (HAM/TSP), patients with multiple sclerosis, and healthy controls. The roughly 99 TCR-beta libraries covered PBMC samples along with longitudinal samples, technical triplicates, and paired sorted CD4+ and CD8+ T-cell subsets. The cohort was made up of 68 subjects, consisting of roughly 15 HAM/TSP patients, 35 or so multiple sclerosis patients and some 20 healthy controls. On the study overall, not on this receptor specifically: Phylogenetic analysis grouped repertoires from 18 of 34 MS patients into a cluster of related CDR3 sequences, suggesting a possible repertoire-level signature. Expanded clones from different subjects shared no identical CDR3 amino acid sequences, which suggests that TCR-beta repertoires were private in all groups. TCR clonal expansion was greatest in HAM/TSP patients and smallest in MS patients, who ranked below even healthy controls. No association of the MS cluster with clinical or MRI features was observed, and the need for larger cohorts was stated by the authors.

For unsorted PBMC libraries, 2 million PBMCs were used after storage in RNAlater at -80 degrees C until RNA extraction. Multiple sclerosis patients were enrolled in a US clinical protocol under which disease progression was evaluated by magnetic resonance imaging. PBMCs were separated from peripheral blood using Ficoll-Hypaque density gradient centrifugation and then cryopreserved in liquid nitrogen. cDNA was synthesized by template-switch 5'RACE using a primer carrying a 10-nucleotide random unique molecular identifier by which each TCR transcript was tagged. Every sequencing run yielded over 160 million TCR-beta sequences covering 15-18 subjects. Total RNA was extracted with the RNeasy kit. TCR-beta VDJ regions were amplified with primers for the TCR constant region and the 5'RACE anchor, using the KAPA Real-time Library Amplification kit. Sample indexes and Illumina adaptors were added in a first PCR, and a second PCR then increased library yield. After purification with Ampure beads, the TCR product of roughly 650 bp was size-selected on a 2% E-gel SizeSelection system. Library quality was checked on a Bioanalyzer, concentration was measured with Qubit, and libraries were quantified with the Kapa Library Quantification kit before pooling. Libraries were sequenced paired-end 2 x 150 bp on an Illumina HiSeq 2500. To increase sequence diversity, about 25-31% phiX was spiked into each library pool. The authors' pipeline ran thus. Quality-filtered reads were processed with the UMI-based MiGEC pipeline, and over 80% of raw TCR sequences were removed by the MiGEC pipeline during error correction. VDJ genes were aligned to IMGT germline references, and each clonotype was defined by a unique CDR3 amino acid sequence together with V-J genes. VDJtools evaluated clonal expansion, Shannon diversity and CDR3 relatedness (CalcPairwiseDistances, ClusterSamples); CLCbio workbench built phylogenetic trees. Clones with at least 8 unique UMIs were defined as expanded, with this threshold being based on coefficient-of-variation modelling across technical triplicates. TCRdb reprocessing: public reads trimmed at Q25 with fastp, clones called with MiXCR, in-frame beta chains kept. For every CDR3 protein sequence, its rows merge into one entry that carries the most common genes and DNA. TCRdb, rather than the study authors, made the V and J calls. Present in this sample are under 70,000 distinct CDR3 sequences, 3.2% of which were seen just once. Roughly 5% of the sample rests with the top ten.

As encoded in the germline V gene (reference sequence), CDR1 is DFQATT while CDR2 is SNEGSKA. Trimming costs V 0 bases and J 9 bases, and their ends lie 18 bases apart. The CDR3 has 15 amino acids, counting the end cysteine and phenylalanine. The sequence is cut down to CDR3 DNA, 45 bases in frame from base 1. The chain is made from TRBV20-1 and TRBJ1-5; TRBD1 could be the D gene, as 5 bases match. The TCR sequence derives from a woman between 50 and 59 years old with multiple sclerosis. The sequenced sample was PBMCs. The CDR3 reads CSARDRGQGGGPQHF. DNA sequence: TGCAGTGCTAGAGATCGCGGGCAGGGCGGGGGGCCCCAGCATTTT.